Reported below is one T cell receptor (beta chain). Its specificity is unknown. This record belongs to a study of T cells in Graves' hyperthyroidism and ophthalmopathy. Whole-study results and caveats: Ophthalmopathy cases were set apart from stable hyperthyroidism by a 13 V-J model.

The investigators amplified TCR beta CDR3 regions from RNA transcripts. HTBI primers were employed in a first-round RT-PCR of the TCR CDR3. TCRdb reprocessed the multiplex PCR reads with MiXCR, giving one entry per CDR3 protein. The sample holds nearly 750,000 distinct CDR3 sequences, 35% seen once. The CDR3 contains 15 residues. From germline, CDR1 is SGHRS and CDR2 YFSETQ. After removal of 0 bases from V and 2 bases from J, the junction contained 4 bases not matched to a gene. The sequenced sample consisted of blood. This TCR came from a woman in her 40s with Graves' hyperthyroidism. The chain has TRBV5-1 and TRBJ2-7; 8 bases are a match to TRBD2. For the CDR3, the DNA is TGCGCCAGCAGCTTGGAACGGGGGGGCCCCTACGAGCAGTACTTC. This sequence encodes CASSLERGGPYEQYF.